This T cell receptor beta chain appears in the sequencing data of a study of PD-1 blockade in classical Hodgkin lymphoma. Notes on the study in general: Exclusion was applied to patients who started nivolumab under 1 year after ASCT. Possible causes of repertoire differences, disease activity or prior therapy, remain undefined.

TCRdb's copy holds only in-frame clones and misses some; the assay was immunoSEQ multiplex PCR. The sample holds 53,000 or so clones, 81% seen once. In every patient, relapse followed autologous stem cell transplantation, while exposure to brentuximab vedotin differed. Reported best responses ranged across complete response, partial response or progressive disease. Germline CDR1 and CDR2: SGHDT and YYEEEE. This CDR3 has 18 amino acids. V shed 0 bases and J shed 4 bases, with 17 bases lying between them. In the case of this clone: What it recognizes is unknown.

The sequencing here drew on peripheral blood mononuclear cells (PBMCs), taken at baseline. This TCR derives from a human donor with classical Hodgkin lymphoma. The chain couples TRBV5-6 to TRBJ2-6; D call uncertain. The CDR3 DNA sequence: TGTGCCAGCAGCTTGGAGCCCGTAGGCCGGCTCGGGGCCAACGTCCTGACTTTC. Residues: CASSLEPVGRLGANVLTF.